The 9 T cell receptor beta chains below were found in one sample sequenced in a study of response to subunit inactivated influenza vaccine. TCRdb recomputed calls from the RT-PCR reads with MiXCR, one row per CDR3 protein. This sample has under 950,000 distinct CDR3 sequences, with about 20% found just once. The specimen comprised PBMCs from blood, sampled about 5 days after vaccination. The receptor source for this set is a man aged 50 to 59 who received an inactivated influenza vaccine.

This rearrangement joins TRBV6-5 to TRBJ2-7, with 14 positions matching TRBD2. J was trimmed by 4 bases and V by 4 bases; bases with no gene match: 6. Germline V gene sequence: CDR1 MNHEY, CDR2 SVGAGI. CDR3 length: 16 amino acids. CDR3 sequence: CASSSAGTSGSYEQYF. Here the CDR3 DNA reads TGTGCCAGCAGTTCCGCCGGGACTAGCGGGAGTTACGAGCAGTACTTC.

The genes are TRBV3-1 and TRBJ2-2; 7 nucleotides agree with TRBD1. From germline, CDR1 is LGHDT and CDR2 YNNKEL (reference sequence). The trim removed 1 base at V and 7 bases at J, leaving 9 bases unmatched. This CDR3 is 16 amino acids long. As DNA, the CDR3 is TGTGCCAGCAGCCAAGTCCTGGACAGGTTGAGCGGGGAGCTGTTTTTT. Translation: CASSQVLDRLSGELFF.

In its sample, this clonotype was seen a few times. The chain carries TRBV7-2 and TRBJ2-5; TRBD2 agrees at 7 bases. The CDR3 is 21 amino acids. Losses at the gene ends were 1 base for V and 6 bases for J; bases not matched to a gene: 26. Germline V gene lookup returns CDR1 SGHTA and CDR2 FQGNSA. Here the CDR3 reads CASSLVGSGLGSAALRKTQYF. Written as DNA, the CDR3 is TGTGCCAGCAGCTTAGTCGGTAGCGGGCTGGGGTCGGCCGCCTTGAGAAAGACCCAGTACTTC.

The chain is built from TRBV9 and TRBJ1-3; possibly TRBD1 for D (6 bases). V gave up 3 bases and J gave up 11 bases, with 15 bases separating them. The CDR3 sequence is 13 residues long. Germline V gene data show CDR1 as SGDLS and CDR2 as YYNGEE. The CDR3: CASSGGTGGPIYF. The CDR3, as DNA: TGTGCCAGCAGCGGCGGGACGGGGGGCCCCATATATTTT.

V gene TRBV10-3 combines with J gene TRBJ2-7, with unresolved D. The CDR3 covers 14 residues. Germline loops: CDR1 ENHRY, CDR2 SYGVKD. Trimming shortened V by 4 bases and J by 2 bases, and 12 bases separated the two germline ends. Here the CDR3 reads CAISGKGQTYEQYF. The CDR3 coding sequence is TGTGCCATCAGTGGGAAAGGGCAGACCTACGAGCAGTACTTC.

J is TRBJ2-7 and V is TRBV28; 14 bases map to TRBD2. The CDR3 runs 16 residues. V dropped 3 bases and J dropped 7; count of bases not matched to a gene: 8. The V gene's germline CDR1 is MDHEN and CDR2 SYDVKM. CDR3 protein: CASSLRTSGRKVEQYF. CDR3 in DNA: TGTGCCAGCAGTTTGCGGACTAGCGGGAGGAAAGTTGAGCAGTACTTC.

CDR3 amino acids: CATSAAGAQPQHF. CDR3 DNA: TGTGCCACCAGTGCAGCAGGGGCTCAGCCCCAGCATTTT. This chain links TRBV24-1 with TRBJ1-5; a possible D gene is TRBD1 (6 bases). The CDR3 runs to 13 residues. The germline CDR1 and CDR2 sequences are KGHDR and SFDVKD. V was shortened by 5 bases and J by 6 bases, with 10 bases between the two germline ends.

This clonotype occurred many times. This rearrangement joins TRBV10-3 to TRBJ2-3; unclear D gene. Germline CDR1 ENHRY, CDR2 SYGVKD. This CDR3 is 12 amino acids long. V shed 6 bases and J shed 0 bases, with 4 bases lying between them. The CDR3 DNA reads as TGTGCCATCAGGCCGAGCACAGATACGCAGTATTTT. Amino acid sequence: CAIRPSTDTQYF.

In the case of this clonotype: A much larger clone lies one base from this, so it may be a read error. This chain joins TRBV5-6 and TRBJ1-1; no clear D. This CDR3 has 13 amino acids. CDR1 and CDR2 (germline): SGHDT, YYEEEE. CDR3 DNA: TGTGCCAGCAGCCCGGGGTCAGGCACTGAAGCTCTCTTT. Translating it yields CASSPGSGTEALF. Full variable domain (missing parts from reference TRBV5-6 and TRBJ1-1): DAGVTQSPTHLIKTRGQQVTLRCSPKSGHDTVSWYQQALGQGPQFIFQYYEEEERQRGNFPDRFSGHQFPNYSSELNVNALLLGDSALYLCASSPGSGTEALFGQGTRLTVV.